Sequencing of this TCR beta chain was carried out in a study of cytomegalovirus exposure and HLA in healthy donors. Study-wide context: Among the roughly 400 genotyped donors, 70% to 90% were placed in the Caucasian-associated ancestry cluster. Study-wide findings and caveats: The classifier reportedly diagnosed cytomegalovirus status with high specificity and sensitivity. Cytomegalovirus-associated TCR beta chains were listed, numbering 150 to 200.

This PCR relied on a set of 60 Vbeta primers and 13 Jbeta primers. Clones were read by immunoSEQ multiplex PCR, and TCRdb kept only the in-frame ones, dropping some. The table lists some 110,000 clones, roughly 80% of them singletons. Notes on this clone: The antigen is unknown.

Donors likely had unrecorded immune exposures despite being nominally healthy when sampled. Unmatched junction bases numbered 9, after V lost 1 base and J lost 7 bases. This CDR3 is 15 amino acids long. From germline, CDR1 is SGHKS and CDR2 YYEKEE (reference sequence). Sample: PBMCs. This receptor was obtained from a middle-aged man in good health and CMV-seronegative. The chain links TRBV5-5 to TRBJ2-7, with TRBD2 matching 9 bases. The CDR3, as DNA: TGTGCCAGCAGCTTGCGCGGGGGGGGGTTAGGAGAGCAGTACTTC. This gives the protein CASSLRGGGLGEQYF.